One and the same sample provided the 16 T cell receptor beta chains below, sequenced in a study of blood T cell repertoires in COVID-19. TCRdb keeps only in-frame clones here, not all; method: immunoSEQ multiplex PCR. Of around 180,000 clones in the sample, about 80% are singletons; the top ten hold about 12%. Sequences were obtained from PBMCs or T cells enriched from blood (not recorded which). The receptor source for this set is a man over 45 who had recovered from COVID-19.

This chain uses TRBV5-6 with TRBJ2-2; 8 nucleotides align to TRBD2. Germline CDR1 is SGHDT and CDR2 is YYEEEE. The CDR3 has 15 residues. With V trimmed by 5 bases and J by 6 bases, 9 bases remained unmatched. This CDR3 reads CASSLAGILSGELFF. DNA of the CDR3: TGTGCCAGCAGTTTAGCGGGGATTCTCTCCGGGGAGCTGTTTTTT.

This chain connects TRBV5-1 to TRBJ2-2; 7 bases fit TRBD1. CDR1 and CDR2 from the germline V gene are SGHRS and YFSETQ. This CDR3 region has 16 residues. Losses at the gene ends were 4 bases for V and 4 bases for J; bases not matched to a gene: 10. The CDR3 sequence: CASSPTGTVGTGELFF. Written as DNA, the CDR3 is TGCGCCAGCAGCCCTACCGGGACAGTCGGCACCGGGGAGCTGTTTTTT. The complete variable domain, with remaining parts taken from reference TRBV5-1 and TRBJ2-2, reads KAGVTQTPRYLIKTRGQQVTLSCSPISGHRSVSWYQQTPGQGLQFLFEYFSETQRNKGNFPGRFSGRQFSNSRSEMNVSTLELGDSALYLCASSPTGTVGTGELFFGEGSRLTVL.

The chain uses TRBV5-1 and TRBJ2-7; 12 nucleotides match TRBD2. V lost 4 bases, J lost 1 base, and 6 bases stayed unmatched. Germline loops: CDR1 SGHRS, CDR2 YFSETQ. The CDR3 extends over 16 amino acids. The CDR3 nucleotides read TGCGCCAGCAGCCCTACCCTAGCGGGGGGGTCCTACGAGCAGTACTTC. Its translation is CASSPTLAGGSYEQYF.

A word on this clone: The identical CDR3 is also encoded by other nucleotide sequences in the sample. The CDR3 DNA sequence: TGTGCCAGCTCACCCTCGGGGGGGAATCAGCCCCAGCATTTT. It codes for CASSPSGGNQPQHF. This sequence joins TRBV18 and TRBJ1-5; TRBD1 might be the D (5 bases). V dropped 3 bases and J dropped 4 bases, with 10 bases sitting between them. The CDR3 extends over 14 amino acids. Germline values: CDR1 KGHSH, CDR2 LQKENI.

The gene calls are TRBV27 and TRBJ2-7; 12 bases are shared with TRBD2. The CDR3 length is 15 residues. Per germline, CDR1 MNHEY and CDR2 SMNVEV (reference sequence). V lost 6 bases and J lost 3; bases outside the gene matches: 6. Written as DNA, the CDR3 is TGTGCCAGCAGCTCACTAGCGGGGGGACTCTACGAGCAGTACTTC. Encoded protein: CASSSLAGGLYEQYF.

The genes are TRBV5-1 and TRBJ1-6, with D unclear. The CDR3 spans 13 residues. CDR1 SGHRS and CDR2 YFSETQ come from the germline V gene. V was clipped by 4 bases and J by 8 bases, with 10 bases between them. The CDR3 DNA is TGCGCCAGCAGCCTGGAGGCGGATTCACCCCTCCACTTT. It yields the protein CASSLEADSPLHF.

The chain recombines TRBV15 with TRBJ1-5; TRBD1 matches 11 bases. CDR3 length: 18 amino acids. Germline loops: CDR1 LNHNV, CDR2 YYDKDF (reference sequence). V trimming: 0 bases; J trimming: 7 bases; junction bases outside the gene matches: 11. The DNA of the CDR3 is TGTGCCACCAGCAGAGATTACACCGGGACAGGGGGTAACCAGCCCCAGCATTTT. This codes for CATSRDYTGTGGNQPQHF. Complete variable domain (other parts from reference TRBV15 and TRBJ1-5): DAMVIQNPRYQVTQFGKPVTLSCSQTLNHNVMYWYQQKSSQAPKLLFHYYDKDFNNEADTPDNFQSRRPNTSFCFLDIRSPGLGDTAMYLCATSRDYTGTGGNQPQHFGDGTRLSIL.

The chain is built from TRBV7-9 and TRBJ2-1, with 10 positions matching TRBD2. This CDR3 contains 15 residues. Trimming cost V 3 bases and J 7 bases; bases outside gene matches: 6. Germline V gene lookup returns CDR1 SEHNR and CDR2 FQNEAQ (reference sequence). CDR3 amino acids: CASSLLAGGKNEQFF. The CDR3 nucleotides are TGTGCCAGCAGCTTGTTAGCGGGGGGAAAGAATGAGCAGTTCTTC.

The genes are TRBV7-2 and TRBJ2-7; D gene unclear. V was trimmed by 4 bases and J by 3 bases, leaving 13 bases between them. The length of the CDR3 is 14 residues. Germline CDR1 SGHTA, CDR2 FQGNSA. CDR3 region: CASSSSTAGYEQYF. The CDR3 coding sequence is TGTGCCAGCAGCTCAAGTACGGCAGGCTACGAGCAGTACTTC.

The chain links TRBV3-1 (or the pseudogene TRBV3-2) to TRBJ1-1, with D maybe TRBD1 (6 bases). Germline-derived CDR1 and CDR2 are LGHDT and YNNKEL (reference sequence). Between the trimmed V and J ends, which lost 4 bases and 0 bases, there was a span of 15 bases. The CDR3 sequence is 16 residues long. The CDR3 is CASSPRTARMNTEAFF. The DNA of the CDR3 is TGTGCCAGCAGCCCCAGGACAGCGCGCATGAACACTGAAGCTTTCTTT.

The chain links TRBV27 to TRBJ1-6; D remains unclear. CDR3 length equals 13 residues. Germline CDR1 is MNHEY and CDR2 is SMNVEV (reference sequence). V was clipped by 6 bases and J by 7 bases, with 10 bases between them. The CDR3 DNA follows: TGTGCCAGCAGCCGTCTGGGCAATTCACCCCTCCACTTT. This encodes CASSRLGNSPLHF.

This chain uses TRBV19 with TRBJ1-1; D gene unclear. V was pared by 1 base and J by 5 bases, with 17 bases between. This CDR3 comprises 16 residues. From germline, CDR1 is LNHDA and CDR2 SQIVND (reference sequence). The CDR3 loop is CASSIVSGRAGTEAFF. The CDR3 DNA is TGTGCCAGTAGTATAGTTTCTGGGAGGGCGGGGACTGAAGCTTTCTTT.

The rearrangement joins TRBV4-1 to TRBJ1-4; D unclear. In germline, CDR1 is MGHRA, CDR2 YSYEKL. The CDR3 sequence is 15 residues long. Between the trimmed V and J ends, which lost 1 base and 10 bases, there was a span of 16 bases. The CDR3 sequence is CASSQVEAGRGKLFF. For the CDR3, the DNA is TGCGCCAGCAGCCAAGTAGAGGCGGGAAGAGGAAAACTGTTTTTT.

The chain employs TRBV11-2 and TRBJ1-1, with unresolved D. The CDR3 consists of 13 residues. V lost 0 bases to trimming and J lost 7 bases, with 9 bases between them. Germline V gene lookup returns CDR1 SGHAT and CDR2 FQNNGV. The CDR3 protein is CASSLERYSEAFF. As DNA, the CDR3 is TGTGCCAGCAGCTTAGAACGTTACAGTGAAGCTTTCTTT. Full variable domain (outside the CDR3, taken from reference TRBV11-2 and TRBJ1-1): EAGVAQSPRYKIIEKRQSVAFWCNPISGHATLYWYQQILGQGPKLLIQFQNNGVVDDSQLPKDRFSAERLKGVDSTLKIQPAKLEDSAVYLCASSLERYSEAFFGQGTRLTVV.

CDR3: CAGGQSLGETQYF. The CDR3 DNA reads as TGTGCCGGCGGGCAGTCGCTCGGAGAGACCCAGTACTTC. The chain is built from TRBV7-9 and TRBJ2-5; possible D gene TRBD2, 5 bases. The CDR3 spans 13 residues. Germline CDR1 is SEHNR and CDR2 is FQNEAQ (reference sequence). Trimming took 11 bases from V and 4 from J, leaving 17 bases between them.

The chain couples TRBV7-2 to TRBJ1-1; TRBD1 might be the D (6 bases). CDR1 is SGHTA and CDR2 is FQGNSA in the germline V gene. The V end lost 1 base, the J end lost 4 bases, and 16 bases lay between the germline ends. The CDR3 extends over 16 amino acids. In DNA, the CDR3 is TGTGCCAGCAGCTTAGTCCAGGGGTCGTTGATCACTGAAGCTTTCTTT. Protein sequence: CASSLVQGSLITEAFF. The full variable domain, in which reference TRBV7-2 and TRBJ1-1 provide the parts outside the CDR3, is GAGVSQSPSNKVTEKGKDVELRCDPISGHTALYWYRQSLGQGLEFLIYFQGNSAPDKSGLPSDRFSAERTGGSVSTLTIQRTQQEDSAVYLCASSLVQGSLITEAFFGQGTRLTVV.